This T cell receptor (beta chain) is from a study of beta chain features in type 1 diabetes. Study at large: Taken together, all samples contributed more than 90,000,000 examined sorted cells. Whole-study results and caveats: Moderately but significantly shorter TCRB CDR3s were found in Type 1 diabetes patients in all four CD4+ subsets.

Germline V gene lookup returns CDR1 SQVTM and CDR2 ANQGSEA. The V gene lost 7 bases and the J gene lost 4 bases, with 16 bases spanning the gap. The CDR3 runs 13 residues. The isolated RNA, all of it, was reverse transcribed, so expressed TCRB transcripts were what got sequenced. The protocol was immunoSEQ multiplex PCR, while the TCRdb copy is restricted to in-frame clones and leaves out a portion. The sample lists approximately 260,000 clones; 20% to 25% were seen once. This clone has just a few counts. Its antigen remains unknown. The sequenced sample consisted of naive CD4+ T cells from blood. The clonotype originates from a woman younger than 45 with type 1 diabetes. The chain carries TRBV29-1 and TRBJ1-1; D perhaps matches TRBD1 (6 bases). The CDR3 is CSGDTGSGTEAFF. In DNA, the CDR3 is TGCAGCGGTGACACAGGGAGCGGCACTGAAGCTTTCTTT.